The 5 T cell receptor beta chains listed next were all sequenced from one sample in a study of beta chain features in type 1 diabetes. Their antigens remain unidentified. Every bit of the isolated RNA underwent reverse transcription, so sequencing read expressed TCRB transcripts. Sequencing was performed with immunoSEQ multiplex PCR; in TCRdb, only in-frame clones are kept and a portion is missing. Of about 640,000 clones listed, approximately 13% are singletons. Study-wide findings and caveats: Type 1 diabetes patients had TCRB CDR3s that were shorter (moderately but significantly so) in all four CD4+ subsets.

The sequencing sample was made of naive CD4+ T cells from blood. These receptors came from a man aged 30 to 39 with type 1 diabetes.

This clone showed up just a few times. The chain joins TRBV5-1 to TRBJ2-5; 9 nucleotides align to TRBD1. Germline V lookup: CDR1 SGHRS, CDR2 YFSETQ. V dropped 2 bases and J dropped 5; count of bases not matched to a gene: 7. The CDR3 totals 15 residues. CDR3 nucleotides: TGCGCCAGCAGCTTACTCCGGGACAGGGTGGAGACCCAGTACTTC. The encoded protein is CASSLLRDRVETQYF.

This clone showed up just a few times. The chain combines TRBV2 with TRBJ2-3, with a weak D call TRBD1 (6 bases). The length of the CDR3 is 13 residues. Between the trimmed V and J ends, which lost 11 bases and 0 bases, there was a span of 12 bases. Germline V lookup: CDR1 SNHLY, CDR2 FYNNEI. Here the CDR3 reads CAGSGDSTDTQYF. CDR3 sequence (DNA): TGTGCCGGTTCAGGGGATAGCACAGATACGCAGTATTTT. The entire variable domain, with the rest obtained from reference TRBV2 and TRBJ2-3, is as follows: EPEVTQTPSHQVTQMGQEVILRCVPISNHLYFYWYRQILGQKVEFLVSFYNNEISEKSEIFDDQFSVERPDGSNFTLKIRSTKLEDSAMYFCAGSGDSTDTQYFGPGTRLTVL.

The chain joins TRBV25-1 to TRBJ1-1, with D maybe TRBD1 (5 bases). The CDR3 is 14 amino acids. In germline, CDR1 is MGHDK, CDR2 SYGVNS. Deletions cut 6 bases from V and 4 bases from J, with 15 bases between. The CDR3 nucleotides are TGTGCCAGCAGACTCGGGGCCACCAGCACTGAAGCTTTCTTT. Translated, it gives CASRLGATSTEAFF.

The chain recombines TRBV18 with TRBJ2-7; TRBD1 matches at 11 bases. CDR3 length: 14 residues. The germline V gene has CDR1 KGHSH and CDR2 LQKENI. The junction had 7 bases not matched to a gene; V was cut back by 0 bases and J by 12 bases. As DNA, the CDR3 is TGTGCCAGCTCACCACCGGGGACAGGGGGTCAACGGTACTTC. It translates to CASSPPGTGGQRYF.

The rearrangement links TRBV7-2 to TRBJ2-3; TRBD1 agrees at 9 bases. Germline assignment: CDR1 SGHTA and CDR2 FQGNSA. V gave up 5 bases and J gave up 4 bases; unmatched junction bases: 7. The CDR3 runs 15 residues. The DNA for the CDR3 is TGTGCCAGCAGCCTTCACAGGGGGCGGGCAGATACGCAGTATTTT. Encoded protein: CASSLHRGRADTQYF.